The 5 T cell receptor beta chains listed next were all sequenced from one sample in a study of human T cells and chemical hapten exposure (dated by TCRdb to the early 2020s). The label giving this sample's time point can be read as: patch test 3, about 24 weeks after DPC sensitization. The meaning of the sample's treatment or condition label: therapeutic diphenylcyclopropenone sensitization with weekly scalp DPC. Libraries were built with RACE. The sequencer was a NextSeq 500. TCRdb trimmed the raw reads at Q25, called clones with MiXCR and kept productive beta chains. A single entry per CDR3 protein holds the most common genes and DNA from its merged rows. The sample yields just under 60,000 distinct CDR3 sequences; over 10% were counted once. The ten largest clones capture 2.4% of the sample. The specimen was whole blood, collected in connection with sensitization to the hapten diphenylcyclopropenone (DPC). These receptors all come from a man aged 25 to 45 with alopecia areata. Some clones in this sample may be carry-over from other donors' samples.

This clonotype was observed many times. The CDR3 DNA reads as TGCGCCAGCAGCCAAGGGACAGGGGGCACTCTTATTCAGTTCTTC. Translated, it gives CASSQGTGGTLIQFF. The V and J genes are TRBV4-1 and TRBJ2-1; 11 nucleotides align to TRBD1. This CDR3 has 15 residues. The V and J ends lost 1 base and 13 bases, in that order; junction bases with no gene match: 9. CDR1 is MGHRA, CDR2 YSYEKL, per germline.

At least ten counts were recorded for this clonotype. The chain joins TRBV7-2 to TRBJ2-4; 10 nucleotides line up with TRBD2. Losses at the gene ends were 6 bases for V and 2 bases for J; bases not matched to a gene: 4. CDR1 is SGHTA and CDR2 is FQGNSA in the germline V gene. CDR3 length equals 15 residues. DNA for the CDR3: TGTGCCAGCAGGGCTAGCGGGGGAACCAAAAACATTCAGTACTTC. Its protein product is CASRASGGTKNIQYF. The entire variable domain, with the rest obtained from reference TRBV7-2 and TRBJ2-4, is as follows: GAGVSQSPSNKVTEKGKDVELRCDPISGHTALYWYRQSLGQGLEFLIYFQGNSAPDKSGLPSDRFSAERTGGSVSTLTIQRTQQEDSAVYLCASRASGGTKNIQYFGAGTRLSVL.

This clonotype came up many times. The chain combines TRBV27 with TRBJ2-1, with 7 nucleotides matching TRBD1. Germline V lookup: CDR1 MNHEY, CDR2 SMNVEV (reference sequence). The V gene end was trimmed by 3 bases and the J gene end by 4 bases; junction bases not matched to a gene: 6. The CDR3 loop spans 15 amino acids. CDR3 nucleotide sequence: TGTGCCAGCAGTTTCGGGACAGCCACGTACAATGAGCAGTTCTTC. Its translation: CASSFGTATYNEQFF.

The chain couples TRBV12-3 or TRBV12-4 to TRBJ1-4; D is perhaps TRBD1 (6 bases). V lost 2 bases and J lost 8, with 9 bases in between. This CDR3 region has 13 residues. CDR3 in DNA: TGTGCCAGCAGTTTACGGCAGGGGGAAAAACTGTTTTTT. This sequence encodes CASSLRQGEKLFF.

This clonotype has only one observation. A read error may account for a junction end that differs from germline. The CDR3 DNA reads TGTGCCAGCAGCTTTACAGCAAGAGATACGCGGTATTTT. Protein product: CASSFTARDTRYF. The rearrangement joins TRBV11-3 to TRBJ2-3, with unresolved D. Looked up from germline, CDR1 is SGHNT and CDR2 is YENEEA. The CDR3 has 13 residues.